Below are 9 T cell receptor beta chains sequenced from a single sample in a study of T cell changes during pregnancy in multiple sclerosis. Sequenced by immunoSEQ multiplex PCR; TCRdb stores in-frame clones only, minus some. The sample comprises 45,000 to 55,000 clones, just over 85% of which are singletons, and roughly 1.2% rests with the top ten. Sequencing was performed on CD4+ T cells from peripheral blood mononuclear cells, taken in the second trimester of pregnancy. Receptor source: a female donor with multiple sclerosis, enrolled in a pregnancy study.

V is TRBV21-1 and J is TRBJ2-3; no DNA check was done on the table's D call, TRBD2. TRBV21-1 is noted as a pseudogene. The CDR3 length is 16 residues. The CDR3 sequence: CASSNFRREGEDTQYF. CDR3 bases: TGTGCCAGCAGCAATTTTCGGCGGGAGGGGGAAGATACGCAGTATTTT.

V is TRBV11-1 and J is TRBJ2-3; TRBD2 is a possible D gene (5 bases). V was clipped by 2 bases and J by 4 bases, with 13 bases between them. The germline V gene has CDR1 SGHAT and CDR2 FQDESV (reference sequence). The CDR3 contains 15 residues. CDR3 DNA sequence: TGTGCCAGCAGCTTATCACCGGGAAGGGCAGATACGCAGTATTTT. As protein: CASSLSPGRADTQYF. Looking up the rest from reference TRBV11-1 and TRBJ2-3 gives the full variable domain: EAEVAQSPRYKITEKSQAVAFWCDPISGHATLYWYRQILGQGPELLVQFQDESVVDDSQLPKDRFSAERLKGVDSTLKIQPAELGDSAMYLCASSLSPGRADTQYFGPGTRLTVL.

This chain links TRBV7-2 with TRBJ1-2; possibly TRBD1 for D (5 bases). The CDR3 is made up of 13 amino acids. Germline V CDR1 and CDR2: SGHTA, FQGNSA. With 3 bases removed from V and 3 bases from J, the gap between germline ends came to 8 bases. The CDR3 nucleotides are TGTGCCAGCAGCTTTGGGGGGGACTATGGCTACACCTTC. It yields the protein CASSFGGDYGYTF.

This clone was detected only once. The rearrangement uses TRBV2 and TRBJ2-4; 9 positions agree with TRBD2. Germline V gives CDR1 SNHLY, CDR2 FYNNEI. Unmatched junction bases numbered 3, after V lost 1 base and J lost 5 bases. The CDR3 spans 15 residues. In nucleotides, the CDR3 is TGTGCCAGCAGTGAAGAGGGGACTAGCCAAAACATTCAGTACTTC. The encoded protein is CASSEEGTSQNIQYF.

The chain carries TRBV11-2 and TRBJ2-5, with TRBD1 as a possible D gene (7 bases). V lost 5 bases, J lost 7 bases, and 17 bases lay in between. This CDR3 region has 14 residues. From germline, CDR1 is SGHAT and CDR2 FQNNGV. The CDR3 bases are TGTGCCAGCAGCGGCGTGCAGGGGGGAGGGACCCAGTACTTC. Encoded protein: CASSGVQGGGTQYF. The whole variable domain, filled in from reference TRBV11-2 and TRBJ2-5, reads EAGVAQSPRYKIIEKRQSVAFWCNPISGHATLYWYQQILGQGPKLLIQFQNNGVVDDSQLPKDRFSAERLKGVDSTLKIQPAKLEDSAVYLCASSGVQGGGTQYFGPGTRLLVL.

The chain joins TRBV14 to TRBJ1-4, with D tentatively TRBD1 (6 bases). Germline V gives CDR1 SGHDN, CDR2 FVKESK. The V end was cut by 4 bases, the J end by 0 bases, with 15 bases between. This CDR3 region has 17 residues. The CDR3 coding sequence is TGTGCCAGCAGCCGCGACAGGCAGTGGTCAACTAATGAAAAACTGTTTTTT. Translation gives CASSRDRQWSTNEKLFF.

This chain uses TRBV28 with TRBJ2-1; D might be TRBD1 (5 bases). This CDR3 spans 16 amino acids. Trimming took off 8 bases at V and 7 bases at J, with 24 bases between the two ends. CDR1 MDHEN and CDR2 SYDVKM come from the germline V gene. CDR3 residues: CASHKGQGINANEQFF. Here the CDR3 DNA reads TGTGCCAGCCATAAGGGTCAGGGAATCAATGCGAATGAGCAGTTCTTC.

The table lists this clone with a few counts. This chain links TRBV4-2 with TRBJ2-7; 7 nucleotides agree with TRBD2. The CDR3 length is 15 residues. Trimming cost V 1 base and J 2 bases; bases outside gene matches: 5. Per germline, CDR1 LGHNA and CDR2 YNFKEQ. The CDR3 sequence is CASSQGLADPYEQYF. CDR3 DNA sequence: TGTGCCAGCAGCCAAGGTCTAGCGGATCCCTACGAGCAGTACTTC.

This chain connects TRBV2 to TRBJ2-7; D uncertain. The CDR3 contains 13 residues. CDR1 is SNHLY and CDR2 is FYNNEI in the germline V gene. V lost 6 bases and J lost 4, with 13 bases in between. The CDR3 bases are TGTGCCAGCAGGGTAGACGGGTCGTACGAGCAGTACTTC. Its translation: CASRVDGSYEQYF.